This T cell receptor beta chain was found in a study of cytomegalovirus exposure and HLA in healthy donors. General study findings and limits: A few chains linked to CMV were shown in vitro to be specific for CMV antigens.

PCR was performed using 60 Vbeta and 13 Jbeta primers. Some clones are missing from TCRdb's copy, which holds only in-frame ones; the method was immunoSEQ multiplex PCR. There are around 200,000 clones in the sample; 80% to 90% occur only once, and roughly 0.33% lies in the top ten. Healthy bone marrow donors supplied every sample. Likely unrecorded immune exposures existed in these nominally healthy donors. The CDR3 runs to 14 residues. CDR1 and CDR2 from the germline V gene are MNHEY and SMNVEV (reference sequence). Losses at the gene ends were 4 bases for V and 3 bases for J; bases not matched to a gene: 6. This clone appeared once. The antigen is not known.

The rearrangement uses TRBV27 and TRBJ2-7; 7 positions match TRBD2. The sequence came from a woman aged 30 to 39 in good health and CMV-seronegative. Material: PBMCs. This CDR3 is CASSYRGGYYEQYF. In DNA, the CDR3 is TGTGCCAGCAGTTATCGGGGAGGGTACTACGAGCAGTACTTC.